What follows describes a single TCR beta chain. Germline assignment: CDR1 SGHVS and CDR2 FQNEAQ. V was cut by 1 base and J by 6 bases, with 9 bases left in between. The CDR3 runs 13 residues. The data originate from a study of technical replicates of blood from a few donors. The repertoire was sequenced with immunoSEQ multiplex PCR; TCRdb's copy has only in-frame clones and lacks some. Here the sample spans about 70,000 clones, around 95% being singletons. This clonotype originated in a human donor in good health. Sequences were obtained from T cells isolated from PBMCs. V usage is TRBV7-8 and J usage is TRBJ1-1; no definite D call. The CDR3 coding sequence is TGTGCCAGCAGCTTAGGACCGCTAGCTGAAGCTTTCTTT. Translating gives CASSLGPLAEAFF.